The 14 T cell receptor beta chains in this list originate from one sample, sequenced in a study of T and B cells in COVID-19 patients. From blood, about 240-550 ng of genomic DNA served as TRB template. TRB rearrangements were amplified by multiplex PCR with BIOMED2 TRB-A/B primers. TCRdb called the multiplex PCR reads again in MiXCR, with one record for every CDR3 protein. The data contain 20,000 or so distinct CDR3 sequences, around 30% of them singletons. The sequenced sample was blood. These receptors were obtained from a human donor who had recovered from COVID-19.

The table lists this clonotype with a few counts. The gene calls are TRBV5-4 and TRBJ1-6, with D maybe TRBD1 (5 bases). Germline V gives CDR1 SGHNT, CDR2 YYREEE (reference sequence). CDR3 length: 15 residues. The V end was cut by 2 bases, the J end by 7 bases, with 13 bases between. CDR3 loop: CASSFAAGRNSPLHF. CDR3 in DNA: TGTGCCAGCAGCTTCGCCGCAGGGAGAAATTCACCCCTCCACTTT.

This clonotype qualifies as medium-sized (0.01 to 0.1%). V and J are TRBV30 and TRBJ2-2; no firm D call. V lost 3 bases to trimming and J lost 5 bases, with 7 bases between them. Germline V lookup: CDR1 GTSNPN, CDR2 SVGIG (reference sequence). The CDR3 runs 12 residues. Here the CDR3 reads CAWRSLTGELFF. The CDR3 DNA reads as TGTGCCTGGAGGTCCCTTACCGGGGAGCTGTTTTTT.

V usage is TRBV11-3 and J usage is TRBJ2-5, with D perhaps TRBD1 or TRBD2 (5 bases each). This CDR3 contains 15 residues. From germline, CDR1 is SGHNT and CDR2 YENEEA. The germline V and J ends were trimmed by 5 bases and 5 bases, with 18 bases remaining between them. CDR3: CASSPGTRFGETQYF. CDR3 sequence (DNA): TGTGCCAGCAGCCCAGGGACGAGGTTCGGGGAGACCCAGTACTTC.

This clonotype was observed a handful of times. The chain joins TRBV6-5 to TRBJ1-5, with a weak D call TRBD1 (6 bases). Germline CDR1 MNHEY, CDR2 SVGAGI. The CDR3 runs to 13 residues. V was cut by 5 bases and J by 6 bases, with 11 bases left in between. As DNA, the CDR3 is TGTGCCAGCAGTGAACAGGGAGGTCAGCCCCAGCATTTT. This gives the protein CASSEQGGQPQHF.

This clonotype has more than one count but fewer than ten. The chain recombines TRBV7-9 with TRBJ2-1, with 11 positions matching TRBD2. With 3 bases clipped from V and 3 bases from J, the junction kept 4 bases outside the gene matches. The CDR3 is 16 residues long. CDR1 is SEHNR and CDR2 is FQNEAQ in the germline V gene (reference sequence). The CDR3 is CASSLGLAVVYNEQFF. The CDR3 coding sequence is TGTGCCAGCAGCTTGGGACTAGCGGTAGTCTACAATGAGCAGTTCTTC.

This clonotype was detected ten times or more. V usage is TRBV12-3 or TRBV12-4 and J usage is TRBJ2-2, with D tentatively TRBD2 (5 bases). Trimming cost V 6 bases and J 5 bases, with 7 bases left between them. CDR3 length: 12 residues. The CDR3 here is CASRGSTGELFF. The CDR3 nucleotides read TGTGCCAGCAGGGGGAGTACCGGGGAGCTGTTTTTT.

This clonotype was seen only a few times. The rearrangement uses TRBV5-4 and TRBJ2-3, with TRBD2 matching over 8 bases. The CDR3 length is 16 residues. With 4 bases clipped from V and 0 bases from J, the junction kept 7 bases outside the gene matches. The germline V gene has CDR1 SGHNT and CDR2 YYREEE (reference sequence). This CDR3 is CASSPRSGGSTDTQYF. CDR3 nucleotide sequence: TGTGCCAGCAGCCCCCGGAGCGGGGGTAGCACAGATACGCAGTATTTT.

Points on this clonotype: A much bigger clone sits one base away, suggesting this may be a read error. The chain combines TRBV5-4 with TRBJ2-7; 10 bases map to TRBD2. The CDR3 runs to 14 residues. The germline V gene encodes CDR1 SGHNT and CDR2 YYREEE (reference sequence). In DNA, the CDR3 is TGTACCAGCAGCCCGCCGGGACTAGCGTACGAGCAGTACTTC. Encoded protein: CTSSPPGLAYEQYF. Full variable domain (remainder filled in from reference TRBV5-4 and TRBJ2-7): ETGVTQSPTHLIKTRGQQVTLRCSSQSGHNTVSWYQQALGQGPQFIFQYYREEENGRGNFPPRFSGLQFPNYSSELNVNALELDDSALYLCTSSPPGLAYEQYFGPGTRLTVT.

This sequence joins TRBV6-5 and TRBJ2-3, with 7 bases that match TRBD2. This CDR3 has 15 residues. Unmatched junction bases numbered 9, after V lost 6 bases and J lost 3 bases. Germline CDR1 is MNHEY and CDR2 is SVGAGI. CDR3 region: CASSESRGDTDTQYF. DNA for the CDR3: TGTGCCAGCAGCGAATCCCGGGGGGATACAGATACGCAGTATTTT.

The V gene is TRBV7-2, the J gene TRBJ2-7; D not resolved. In germline, CDR1 is SGHTA, CDR2 FQGNSA. Trimming took 1 base from V and 3 from J, leaving 7 bases between them. The CDR3 loop spans 13 amino acids. This chain's CDR3 is CASSLDGGYEQYF. As DNA, the CDR3 is TGTGCCAGCAGCTTAGACGGCGGCTACGAGCAGTACTTC.

This clonotype was seen repeatedly, ten times or more. The gene calls are TRBV18 and TRBJ2-1, with TRBD2 as a possible D gene (6 bases). V was trimmed by 0 bases and J by 5 bases, leaving 14 bases between them. CDR1 is KGHSH and CDR2 is LQKENI in the germline V gene. This CDR3 contains 16 residues. Here the CDR3 DNA reads TGTGCCAGCTCACCACCGGGGAGGCTTGGGGACAATGAGCAGTTCTTC. Residues: CASSPPGRLGDNEQFF.

The rearrangement uses TRBV10-1 and TRBJ1-2, with 9 bases fitting TRBD1. The CDR3 contains 15 residues. Germline V CDR1 and CDR2: WNHNN, SYGVQD (reference sequence). Losses at the gene ends were 3 bases for V and 4 bases for J; bases not matched to a gene: 6. CDR3 in DNA: TGCGCCAGCAGTGACGGGACAGGGTTAGCCTATGGCTACACCTTC. Translating it yields CASSDGTGLAYGYTF.

The chain combines TRBV15 with TRBJ1-3; the D is unclear. Germline loops: CDR1 LNHNV, CDR2 YYDKDF (reference sequence). Between the trimmed V and J ends, which lost 1 base and 2 bases, there was a span of 6 bases. The CDR3 loop spans 14 amino acids. The CDR3 sequence: CATSRAAAGNTIYF. CDR3 in DNA: TGTGCCACCAGCAGAGCTGCTGCTGGAAACACCATATATTTT.

The CDR3: CASSSQYGYTF. The CDR3 DNA sequence: TGTGCCAGCAGTTCCCAGTATGGCTACACCTTC. The chain has TRBV12-3 or TRBV12-4 and TRBJ1-2; D unclear. Trimming took off 4 bases at V and 5 bases at J, with 5 bases between the two ends. The CDR3 is made up of 11 amino acids.